The 21 T cell receptor beta chains below were found in one sample sequenced in a study of blood T cell repertoires in COVID-19. Sequenced by immunoSEQ multiplex PCR; TCRdb stores in-frame clones only, minus some. In the table there are under 150,000 clones, 88% of which are singletons. The sample consisted of peripheral blood. The origin of the receptors is a human donor in a cohort sampled during active COVID-19.

The genes are TRBV2 and TRBJ2-6; D is unclear. CDR1 and CDR2 from the germline V gene are SNHLY and FYNNEI. Between the trimmed V and J ends, which lost 11 bases and 1 base, there was a span of 9 bases. There are 13 residues in the CDR3. The CDR3 nucleotides are TGTGCCTCCCAGGCATCTGGGGCCAACGTCCTGACTTTC. Amino acid sequence: CASQASGANVLTF.

J is TRBJ2-7 and V is TRBV10-3, with 10 bases aligning to TRBD2. The CDR3 consists of 15 residues. V shed 6 bases, J shed 2 bases, and the junction held 7 bases outside the gene matches. Germline V lookup: CDR1 ENHRY, CDR2 SYGVKD. CDR3: CAIREGLASAYEQYF. For the CDR3, the DNA is TGTGCCATCAGGGAGGGACTAGCGAGTGCCTACGAGCAGTACTTC.

The genes are TRBV5-1 and TRBJ2-1; 9 positions agree with TRBD1. Germline-derived CDR1 and CDR2 are SGHRS and YFSETQ. V shed 4 bases and J 2 bases; nucleotides not matched to a gene: 4. The CDR3 loop spans 15 amino acids. CDR3 in amino acids: CASSRGQGPYNEQFF. Here the CDR3 DNA reads TGCGCCAGCAGCAGGGGACAGGGTCCCTACAATGAGCAGTTCTTC.

The rearrangement joins TRBV7-2 to TRBJ2-2; 7 bases align to TRBD2. Germline V gives CDR1 SGHTA, CDR2 FQGNSA. This CDR3 is built from 15 residues. V shed 3 bases, J shed 3 bases, and the junction held 4 bases outside the gene matches. CDR3 region: CASSLGGVYTGELFF. DNA for the CDR3: TGTGCCAGCAGCTTGGGGGGGGTCTACACCGGGGAGCTGTTTTTT.

The chain has TRBV7-8 and TRBJ2-2; D possibly corresponds to TRBD1 (7 bases). The CDR3 runs 16 residues. V dropped 6 bases and J dropped 2 bases, with 16 bases sitting between them. CDR1 SGHVS and CDR2 FQNEAQ come from the germline V gene. CDR3 in amino acids: CASRSRQGGNTGELFF. In DNA, the CDR3 is TGTGCCAGCAGGAGCAGACAGGGAGGTAACACCGGGGAGCTGTTTTTT. Together with reference TRBV7-8 and TRBJ2-2, the CDR3 gives the full variable domain: GAGVSQSPRYKVAKRGQDVALRCDPISGHVSLFWYQQALGQGPEFLTYFQNEAQLDKSGLPSDRFFAERPEGSVSTLKIQRTQQEDSAVYLCASRSRQGGNTGELFFGEGSRLTVL.

This chain uses TRBV4-1 with TRBJ2-7; 7 nucleotides match TRBD1. The CDR3 consists of 15 residues. Germline V gene lookup returns CDR1 MGHRA and CDR2 YSYEKL. V trimming: 0 bases; J trimming: 3 bases; junction bases outside the gene matches: 5. CDR3 residues: CASSQDKDRNYEQYF. Written as DNA, the CDR3 is TGCGCCAGCAGCCAAGATAAGGACAGGAACTACGAGCAGTACTTC.

The J gene is TRBJ2-4, the V gene TRBV5-1, with 8 bases that match TRBD1. Looked up from germline, CDR1 is SGHRS and CDR2 is YFSETQ. The V segment lost 8 bases and the J segment 2 bases; nucleotides outside the gene matches: 3. The length of the CDR3 is 13 residues. CDR3: CASAGGSKNIQYF. In DNA, the CDR3 is TGCGCCAGTGCAGGGGGCTCCAAAAACATTCAGTACTTC.

The chain combines TRBV5-6 with TRBJ1-2; possible D gene TRBD1, 6 bases. Trimming cost V 0 bases and J 0 bases, with 9 bases left between them. CDR3 length: 15 amino acids. Per germline, CDR1 SGHDT and CDR2 YYEEEE. The CDR3 coding sequence is TGTGCCAGCAGCTTGGGACAGGTTGCTAACTATGGCTACACCTTC. This gives the protein CASSLGQVANYGYTF.

The rearrangement links TRBV5-4 to TRBJ1-6; D is unclear. V gave up 4 bases and J gave up 10 bases, with 12 bases separating them. The CDR3 spans 13 residues. Germline V gene sequence: CDR1 SGHNT, CDR2 YYREEE (reference sequence). The CDR3 sequence is CASSPGGRSPLHF. The DNA of the CDR3 is TGTGCCAGCAGCCCTGGCGGGAGGTCACCCCTCCACTTT.

This chain joins TRBV5-1 and TRBJ1-5; the D is unclear. V was trimmed by 1 base and J by 6 bases, leaving 14 bases between them. Germline V CDR1 and CDR2: SGHRS, YFSETQ. The CDR3 runs 15 residues. DNA of the CDR3: TGCGCCAGCAGCTTGTCGGCCGGGGTGGGTCAGCCCCAGCATTTT. Protein: CASSLSAGVGQPQHF.

Turning to this clone: A read error may account for a junction end that differs from germline. The J gene is TRBJ1-4, the V gene TRBV27; possible D gene TRBD1, 6 bases. The CDR3 length is 14 residues. Per germline, CDR1 MNHEY and CDR2 SMNVEV (reference sequence). CDR3 in amino acids: CATSRGGPREKLFF. In nucleotides, the CDR3 is TGTGCCACCAGTCGGGGGGGCCCGCGTGAAAAACTGTTTTTT.

The chain uses TRBV11-2 and TRBJ1-3, with D unclear. V dropped 2 bases and J dropped 8 bases, with 16 bases sitting between them. Germline V gene lookup returns CDR1 SGHAT and CDR2 FQNNGV. The CDR3 runs 15 residues. CDR3 region: CASSLNPTPGDTIYF. The CDR3 DNA reads TGTGCCAGCAGCTTAAACCCAACTCCTGGTGACACCATATATTTT.

The chain has TRBV6-1 and TRBJ1-1, with TRBD1 as a possible D gene (6 bases). Per the germline V gene, CDR1 is MNHNS and CDR2 is SASEGT. V was cut by 2 bases and J by 5 bases, with 18 bases left in between. CDR3 length: 16 residues. The CDR3 region is CASSESGHPTRTEAFF. DNA for the CDR3: TGTGCCAGCAGTGAATCGGGACACCCCACCAGGACTGAAGCTTTCTTT.

The J gene is TRBJ1-2, the V gene TRBV18; TRBD1 agrees at 8 bases. With 3 bases clipped from V and 0 bases from J, the junction kept 6 bases outside the gene matches. Germline V lookup: CDR1 KGHSH, CDR2 LQKENI. The CDR3 is made up of 16 amino acids. CDR3 in amino acids: CASSPDTGGPNYGYTF. The CDR3 DNA reads TGTGCCAGCTCACCGGACACAGGGGGACCTAACTATGGCTACACCTTC.

This chain links TRBV4-2 with TRBJ2-3; 12 bases line up with TRBD1. V lost 0 bases and J lost 4; bases outside the gene matches: 5. Germline-derived CDR1 and CDR2 are LGHNA and YNFKEQ. This CDR3 has 17 residues. The CDR3 reads CASSQDGDRGPSDTQYF. The CDR3 region has the DNA TGTGCCAGCAGCCAAGACGGGGACAGGGGGCCCTCAGATACGCAGTATTTT.

The chain joins TRBV25-1 to TRBJ1-1; possible D gene TRBD1, 5 bases. With 1 base removed from V and 8 bases from J, the gap between germline ends came to 8 bases. Germline values: CDR1 MGHDK, CDR2 SYGVNS. The CDR3 runs to 12 residues. As DNA, the CDR3 is TGTGCCAGCAGTGAATCCAGGACAGAAGCTTTCTTT. Translated: CASSESRTEAFF.

J is TRBJ2-1 and V is TRBV15; 9 bases map to TRBD1. The CDR3 is 16 amino acids. The germline gives CDR1 LNHNV, CDR2 YYDKDF (reference sequence). With V trimmed by 2 bases and J by 5 bases, 7 bases remained unmatched. The CDR3: CATSRSPGQGHNEQFF. The DNA for the CDR3 is TGTGCCACCAGCAGATCGCCGGGACAGGGACACAATGAGCAGTTCTTC.

The chain joins TRBV4-1 to TRBJ2-1; D might be TRBD1 (6 bases). Germline V CDR1 and CDR2: MGHRA, YSYEKL. The V end was cut by 4 bases, the J end by 9 bases, with 13 bases between. CDR3 length: 13 residues. DNA of the CDR3: TGCGCCAGCAGCCCACAGGGTGAGGGTGAGCAGTTCTTC. Translation gives CASSPQGEGEQFF.

This CDR3 reads CASRLVRASYEQYF. Here the CDR3 DNA reads TGTGCCAGCAGGCTGGTGCGGGCCTCCTACGAGCAGTACTTC. The chain joins TRBV27 to TRBJ2-7; D is possibly TRBD2 (5 bases). CDR3 length equals 14 residues. V was pared by 6 bases and J by 0 bases, with 12 bases between. The germline CDR1 and CDR2 sequences are MNHEY and SMNVEV (reference sequence).

The chain couples TRBV11-2 to TRBJ2-1; 10 bases line up with TRBD1. With V trimmed by 3 bases and J by 9 bases, 2 bases remained unmatched. The CDR3 covers 13 residues. Germline assignment: CDR1 SGHAT and CDR2 FQNNGV. CDR3 amino acids: CASSFGQGVEQFF. The CDR3 DNA reads as TGTGCCAGCAGCTTTGGACAGGGGGTTGAGCAGTTCTTC.

The chain recombines TRBV9 with TRBJ2-1; TRBD2 aligns across 7 bases. The CDR3 has 14 amino acids. V lost 4 bases and J lost 8; bases outside the gene matches: 9. In germline, CDR1 is SGDLS, CDR2 YYNGEE. The CDR3 DNA sequence: TGTGCCAGCAGCTTAACCGGGACTACGTATGAGCAGTTCTTC. Translation: CASSLTGTTYEQFF.